These 7 T cell receptor beta chains came from one sample sequenced in a study of Ad26.COV2.S vaccination and SARS-CoV-2 variants. Indicated treatment: 15 to 20 received Ad26.COV2.S at low or high dose, single or two shots; 5 received placebo; per-sample allocation not given. The samples were gathered on day 63 after the first injection of vaccine or placebo. Repertoires were generated with immunoSEQ multiplex PCR, while TCRdb's copy carries only in-frame clones and drops some. In the table there are about 680,000 clones, more than 70% of which are singletons. Sequencing used peripheral blood, obtained in a trial of Ad26.COV2.S vaccine versus placebo. Every receptor here comes from a person aged 18-65 years who received the Ad26.COV2.S COVID-19 vaccine or a placebo.

The chain couples TRBV12-5 to TRBJ1-2; the D gene is possibly TRBD1 (6 bases). The germline CDR1 and CDR2 sequences are LGHNT and FRNRAP. Trimming pared 2 bases from V and 3 bases from J, leaving 16 bases between. CDR3 length: 16 residues. This CDR3 reads CASGLTPPGGDYGYTF. CDR3 DNA sequence: TGTGCTAGTGGTTTGACCCCGCCGGGGGGCGACTATGGCTACACCTTC.

The gene calls are TRBV10-3 and TRBJ1-3; the D gene is possibly TRBD1 (5 bases). V was clipped by 10 bases and J by 4 bases, with 20 bases between them. This CDR3 is 15 amino acids long. Germline V CDR1 and CDR2: ENHRY, SYGVKD. CDR3 sequence (DNA): TGTGCCAAATCACCCGGGGACCGACAGGGAAACACCATATATTTT. Residues: CAKSPGDRQGNTIYF.

This clone was recorded a few times. The chain couples TRBV6-5 to TRBJ2-1; D gene uncertain. The CDR3 contains 12 residues. The V end was cut by 2 bases, the J end by 5 bases, with 4 bases between. Germline V gene lookup returns CDR1 MNHEY and CDR2 SVGAGI. CDR3 sequence: CASSYGHNEQFF. CDR3 coding DNA: TGTGCCAGCAGTTACGGCCACAATGAGCAGTTCTTC.

This chain uses TRBV19 with TRBJ1-1; 9 bases agree with TRBD1. The CDR3 consists of 14 residues. The trim removed 6 bases at V and 0 bases at J, leaving 2 bases unmatched. The germline gives CDR1 LNHDA, CDR2 SQIVND (reference sequence). CDR3 nucleotide sequence: TGTGCCAGTAGCCGGACAGGGGTGAACACTGAAGCTTTCTTT. Its translation: CASSRTGVNTEAFF.

This chain joins TRBV3-1 (or the pseudogene TRBV3-2) and TRBJ2-5; 8 bases align to TRBD1. CDR3 length equals 14 residues. Looked up from germline, CDR1 is LGHDT and CDR2 is YNNKEL (reference sequence). With V trimmed by 3 bases and J by 4 bases, 4 bases remained unmatched. Written as DNA, the CDR3 is TGTGCCAGCAGCCACGACGGACAGGGAGAGACCCAGTACTTC. The encoded protein is CASSHDGQGETQYF.

V and J are TRBV7-2 and TRBJ1-2; TRBD1 is a possible D gene (5 bases). V lost 5 bases and J 4 bases, leaving 20 bases between the germline ends. The germline V gene encodes CDR1 SGHTA and CDR2 FQGNSA. The CDR3 has 16 residues. In DNA form, the CDR3 reads TGTGCCAGCAGCCCGAGGGATCAGGGCCCCCGCTATGGCTACACCTTC. Encoded protein: CASSPRDQGPRYGYTF.

This clone was detected only once. The V call is TRBV3-1 (or the pseudogene TRBV3-2), the J call TRBJ2-7; D gene ambiguous. Germline CDR1 LGHDT, CDR2 YNNKEL (reference sequence). Trimming cost V 6 bases and J 3 bases, with 15 bases left between them. The CDR3 runs 14 residues. In nucleotides, the CDR3 is TGTGCCAGCAGACATTCCCTAAACAGCTACGAGCAGTACTTC. Amino acids: CASRHSLNSYEQYF.